The rows below give T cell receptor beta chains drawn from one sample of a study of beta chain features in type 1 diabetes. Some clones are missing from TCRdb's copy, which holds only in-frame ones; the method was immunoSEQ multiplex PCR. The sample includes around 150,000 clones, over 9% of them seen just once. Sequenced material: central memory CD4+ T cells from blood. The receptors stem from a young man with type 1 diabetes. Both conserved end residues are part of each CDR3. The D gene is left open where the match is weak. Clone size is stated in some rows and not others, as once, few, many or a class when expanded.

few	TRBV7-2	TRBD2	TRBJ2-5	CASSQQLAGSETQYF	TGTGCCAGCAGCCAACAACTAGCGGGATCCGAGACCCAGTACTTC
few	TRBV4-1	-	TRBJ1-1	CASSQAKGALPEAFF	TGCGCCAGCAGCCAAGCAAAGGGAGCACTACCAGAAGCTTTCTTT
few	TRBV5-1	TRBD2	TRBJ2-1	CASSLALAGVNEQFF	TGCGCCAGCAGCTTGGCTCTAGCGGGAGTAAATGAGCAGTTCTTC
few	TRBV28	TRBD2	TRBJ2-7	CASISGPTYEQYF	TGTGCCAGCATTAGCGGGCCTACCTACGAGCAGTACTTC
few	TRBV30	TRBD2	TRBJ2-7	CAGRTSGKYEQYF	TGTGCCGGCCGGACTAGCGGGAAGTACGAGCAGTACTTC
few	TRBV7-2	-	TRBJ2-7	CASSLAGRGYEQYF	TGTGCCAGCAGCTTAGCCGGTCGGGGCTACGAGCAGTACTTC
-	TRBV19	TRBD1	TRBJ1-2	CASSLDRGSYGYTF	TGTGCCAGTAGTTTGGACAGGGGATCATATGGCTACACCTTC
-	TRBV5-4	-	TRBJ2-1	CASSLSSLNEQFF	TGTGCCAGCAGCTTGTCCAGTTTAAATGAGCAGTTCTTC
-	TRBV18	-	TRBJ1-1	CASSPPGRMNTEAFF	TGTGCCAGCTCACCACCGGGCAGGATGAACACTGAAGCTTTCTTT
-	TRBV18	-	TRBJ1-4	CASSRTTVTNEKLFF	TGTGCCAGCTCAAGAACGACAGTCACTAATGAAAAACTGTTTTTT
few	TRBV5-1	-	TRBJ2-5	CASSSLGGQETQYF	TGCGCCAGCAGCTCGCTGGGGGGACAAGAGACCCAGTACTTC
many	TRBV2	-	TRBJ2-1	CASSVARSYNEQFF	TGTGCCAGCAGTGTGGCCAGGTCCTACAATGAGCAGTTCTTC
-	TRBV28	TRBD1	TRBJ2-5	CASSPPPRQGETQYF	TGTGCCAGCAGTCCACCCCCACGACAGGGAGAGACCCAGTACTTC
few	TRBV7-9	TRBD1	TRBJ2-1	CASSSSQGVDEQFF	TGTGCCAGCAGCTCATCGCAGGGGGTCGATGAGCAGTTCTTC
-	TRBV30	-	TRBJ1-4	CAWSTLNSNEKLFF	TGTGCCTGGAGTACTCTGAATTCTAATGAAAAACTGTTTTTT
few	TRBV6-5	-	TRBJ1-5	CASSYGGQNNQPQHF	TGTGCCAGCAGTTACGGAGGTCAGAACAATCAGCCCCAGCATTTT
-	TRBV11-1	TRBD2	TRBJ2-1	CASSLAGLAGPNEQFF	TGTGCCAGCAGCTTAGCGGGTTTAGCGGGCCCCAATGAGCAGTTCTTC
few	TRBV19	TRBD1	TRBJ1-2	CASSPQGEANYGYTF	TGTGCCAGTAGTCCACAGGGGGAGGCCAACTATGGCTACACCTTC
-	TRBV7-3	-	TRBJ2-2	CASSPSRRTGELFF	TGTGCCAGCAGCCCCAGTAGGAGAACCGGGGAGCTGTTTTTT
-	TRBV7-9	-	TRBJ2-2	CASSLFQGTGELFF	TGTGCCAGCAGCTTATTCCAGGGCACCGGGGAGCTGTTTTTT
-	TRBV2	-	TRBJ2-2	CASKSTAGELFF	TGTGCCAGCAAGAGTACCGCCGGGGAGCTGTTTTTT
-	TRBV7-8	TRBD1	TRBJ2-7	CASSQDRGPPYEQYF	TGTGCCAGCAGCCAAGACAGGGGACCACCCTACGAGCAGTACTTC
-	TRBV25-1	TRBD2	TRBJ2-7	CASSGTLASSYEQYF	TGTGCCAGCAGTGGGACACTAGCGAGTAGCTACGAGCAGTACTTC
few	TRBV7-2	-	TRBJ1-3	CASSFGIDTIYF	TGTGCCAGCAGCTTCGGGATCGACACCATATATTTT
few	TRBV7-3	-	TRBJ2-3	CASSPTSGTDTQYF	TGTGCCAGCAGCCCGACTAGTGGCACAGATACGCAGTATTTT
many	TRBV5-1	TRBD1	TRBJ2-7	CASSFRDRGEQYF	TGCGCCAGCAGCTTCAGGGACAGGGGCGAGCAGTACTTC
-	TRBV27	-	TRBJ1-5	CATLGAQDQPQHF	TGTGCCACCTTAGGGGCCCAGGATCAGCCCCAGCATTTT
-	TRBV30	TRBD1	TRBJ1-4	CAWGTGGREKLFF	TGTGCCTGGGGGACAGGGGGCAGGGAAAAACTGTTTTTT
-	TRBV7-9	TRBD2	TRBJ2-4	CASGSGIRAKNIQYF	TGTGCCAGCGGCAGCGGGATTCGGGCCAAAAACATTCAGTACTTC
-	TRBV6-5	TRBD2	TRBJ2-7	CASRSSGSSEQYF	TGTGCCAGCCGTTCTAGCGGGAGTAGCGAGCAGTACTTC
few	TRBV9	-	TRBJ1-1	CASSAPGGNTEAFF	TGTGCCAGCAGCGCGCCGGGGGGCAACACTGAAGCTTTCTTT
few	TRBV2	TRBD2	TRBJ2-1	CASSTAGINEQFF	TGTGCCAGCAGTACAGCGGGGATAAATGAGCAGTTCTTC
few	TRBV7-2	-	TRBJ2-5	CASSSRQGGAETQYF	TGTGCCAGCAGCAGCCGACAGGGAGGCGCAGAGACCCAGTACTTC
few	TRBV5-4	TRBD2	TRBJ2-1	CASRKGLAGVNEQFF	TGTGCCAGCAGAAAGGGACTAGCGGGAGTCAATGAGCAGTTCTTC
few	TRBV27	-	TRBJ2-7	CASSLSRASYEQYF	TGTGCCAGCAGTTTATCCAGGGCCTCCTACGAGCAGTACTTC
few	TRBV5-4	TRBD2	TRBJ2-7	CASSLGGLAGVGEQYF	TGTGCCAGCAGCCTTGGGGGACTAGCGGGAGTCGGGGAGCAGTACTTC
-	TRBV15	-	TRBJ1-5	CATSRDGQFNQPQHF	TGTGCCACCAGCAGAGATGGACAGTTCAATCAGCCCCAGCATTTT
few	TRBV28	TRBD1	TRBJ2-4	CASRGQSKNIQYF	TGTGCCAGCAGGGGACAGTCTAAAAACATTCAGTACTTC
-	TRBV28	-	TRBJ2-2	CASRDSSANTGELFF	TGTGCCAGTCGGGACTCCTCAGCGAACACCGGGGAGCTGTTTTTT
few	TRBV4-2	-	TRBJ1-1	CASSHKNTEAFF	TGTGCCAGCAGCCATAAAAACACTGAAGCTTTCTTT
few	TRBV7-9	-	TRBJ2-1	CASSPRGPTYNEQFF	TGTGCCAGCAGCCCGCGGGGTCCCACCTACAATGAGCAGTTCTTC
few	TRBV5-1	TRBD1	TRBJ2-7	CASSLLGQNYEQYF	TGCGCCAGCAGCTTGTTGGGACAGAACTACGAGCAGTACTTC
-	TRBV5-1	-	TRBJ2-5	CASSLEPQLEGETQYF	TGCGCCAGCAGCTTGGAGCCTCAACTGGAGGGAGAGACCCAGTACTTC
-	TRBV28	TRBD2	TRBJ2-7	CASSSPSLAGDEQYF	TGTGCCAGCAGTTCCCCCTCCCTAGCGGGAGACGAGCAGTACTTC
-	TRBV4-3	-	TRBJ2-1	CASSSFGTVREQFF	TGCGCCAGCAGCTCATTCGGGACTGTTCGTGAGCAGTTCTTC
few	TRBV19	-	TRBJ1-2	CAGGTEYYGYTF	TGTGCCGGGGGGACGGAGTACTATGGCTACACCTTC